A selection of T cell receptor beta chains follows, all from one sample in a study of T cell responses to AZD1222 COVID-19 vaccine. Sequencing was performed with immunoSEQ multiplex PCR; in TCRdb, only in-frame clones are kept and a portion is missing. The sample shows approximately 100,000 clones, under 95% of them seen only once. The sequenced sample was peripheral blood, obtained on day 0 of AZD1222 vaccination. All receptors derive from an adult in good health. Both conserved end residues are part of each CDR3. The D gene is left open where the match is weak. A clone size is listed for some rows: how often the clone was seen (once, few, many), or a class if it is expanded.

clone_size,cdr3_length,v_call,j_call,d_call,cdr3_nt,cdr3_aa
-,14,TRBV14,TRBJ1-4,-,TGTGCCAGCAGCCAAGCCGGGACGGCTGAAAAACTGTTTTTT,CASSQAGTAEKLFF
few,14,TRBV6-5,TRBJ2-3,-,TGTGCCGTAAGAGGGGACCAAAGCACAGATACGCAGTATTTT,CAVRGDQSTDTQYF
-,19,TRBV27,TRBJ2-1,TRBD2,TGTGCCAGCAGGTCACAGGGGGCCCATAGCGGGAGGGCCTACAATGAGCAGTTCTTC,CASRSQGAHSGRAYNEQFF
-,14,TRBV7-8,TRBJ1-5,TRBD1,TGTGCCAGCAGCTTAGGACAGGGGAATCAGCCCCAGCATTTT,CASSLGQGNQPQHF
few,13,TRBV7-6,TRBJ1-1,-,TGTGCCAGCTCCCCGGGGGTCGGGACTGAAGCTTTCTTT,CASSPGVGTEAFF
-,15,TRBV29-1,TRBJ1-3,TRBD1,TGCAGCGTTGACCCAGGACAGGGCTCTGGAAACACCATATATTTT,CSVDPGQGSGNTIYF
-,13,TRBV10-3,TRBJ1-5,-,TGTGCCATCAGTGGGGAGGCCGATCAGCCCCAGCATTTT,CAISGEADQPQHF
-,17,TRBV27,TRBJ1-3,-,TGTGCCAGCAGTTTATCAGGTCGGCTGAGCTCTGGAAACACCATATATTTT,CASSLSGRLSSGNTIYF
-,16,TRBV30,TRBJ1-1,TRBD1,TGTGCCTGGAGCGCCACAGGGGGTTCGGCGAACACTGAAGCTTTCTTT,CAWSATGGSANTEAFF
-,16,TRBV2,TRBJ1-2,-,TGTGCCAGCAGGGTCGACAGCTCAGCCGCTAACTATGGCTACACCTTC,CASRVDSSAANYGYTF
-,15,TRBV30,TRBJ2-2,TRBD2,TGTGCCTGGTTCCTAGCGGGAGGAGGCACCGGGGAGCTGTTTTTT,CAWFLAGGGTGELFF
-,11,TRBV5-4,TRBJ2-7,-,TGTGCCAGCAGCTTGGGAGGCGAGCAGTACTTC,CASSLGGEQYF
-,17,TRBV16,TRBJ2-6,TRBD1,TGTGCCAGCAGCTTGGGCAGGGGGCTTTCTGGGGCCAACGTCCTGACTTTC,CASSLGRGLSGANVLTF
-,14,TRBV3-1/TRBV3-2,TRBJ1-1,-,TGTGCCAGCAGCCAAGATTCACGGAACACTGAAGCTTTCTTT,CASSQDSRNTEAFF
-,18,TRBV4-2,TRBJ2-2,TRBD1,TGTGCCAGCAGCCAGCCCGGGACAGGGGGTTGGAGCACCGGGGAGCTGTTTTTT,CASSQPGTGGWSTGELFF
-,16,TRBV7-8,TRBJ1-3,-,TGTGCCAGCAGCTTAGGGCCCGCAGGGATCGGAAACACCATATATTTT,CASSLGPAGIGNTIYF
-,15,TRBV6-6,TRBJ2-4,-,TGTGCCAGCAGTTACTACCAGGGAACCAAAAACATTCAGTACTTC,CASSYYQGTKNIQYF
-,14,TRBV7-2,TRBJ2-5,-,TGTGCCAGCAGCTTTGGAGCGGCCCGGGAGACCCAGTACTTC,CASSFGAARETQYF
-,14,TRBV9,TRBJ1-5,-,TGTGCCAGCAGCGCCGGACAGTTCCAATCGCCCCAGCATTTT,CASSAGQFQSPQHF
-,15,TRBV4-3,TRBJ2-5,TRBD1,TGCGCCAGCAGCCAGGGGACAGGGAGTGGGGAGACCCAGTACTTC,CASSQGTGSGETQYF
-,12,TRBV30,TRBJ2-7,-,TGTGCCTGGGGCAGGGCGACTTACGAGCAGTACTTC,CAWGRATYEQYF
-,18,TRBV7-2,TRBJ2-5,TRBD1,TGTGCCAGCAGCTTAACACAGGGGGCGGGCGGGAGACAAGAGACCCAGTACTTC,CASSLTQGAGGRQETQYF
-,13,TRBV20-1,TRBJ1-5,-,TGCAGTGCTCGTGGGGGGGCCAATCAGCCCCAGCATTTT,CSARGGANQPQHF
-,16,TRBV7-2,TRBJ1-5,TRBD1,TGTGCCAGCAGCTCCCCCGGGACAGGGGCCTATCAGCCCCAGCATTTT,CASSSPGTGAYQPQHF